The T cell receptor beta chain under discussion was sequenced for a study of T-cell memory formation after mild COVID-19. Study-level background: Each donor largely had its own TCR clusters. The study's findings and limits: Pre-infection memory already had some responding clones, implying cross-reactive memory joined. Confirmation of SARS-CoV-2 specificity was lacking for second-wave clones peaking day 37.

Constant-segment-primed 5'RACE gave TCR alpha and TCR beta cDNA libraries with sample barcodes and UMIs. TCRdb re-called the 5' RACE reads through MiXCR, storing one row per CDR3 protein. In the table there are more than 250,000 distinct CDR3 sequences, roughly 17% of which are singletons. With regard to this clonotype: Antigen unknown.

The CDR3 totals 14 residues. Trimming pared 1 base from V and 1 base from J, leaving 7 bases between. Per the germline V gene, CDR1 is MGHDK and CDR2 is SYGVNS. The sequence came from a man aged 18 to 35 who had mild COVID-19 (a few samples of this study predate the infection). Cell type and time point are not known. The sample was PBMCs or a T cell subset sorted from them (not recorded which). The chain uses TRBV25-1 and TRBJ1-1, with D perhaps matching TRBD1 (5 bases). The CDR3 sequence is CASSEWDGNTEAFF. For the CDR3, the DNA is TGTGCCAGCAGTGAATGGGACGGGAACACTGAAGCTTTCTTT.